This TCR beta chain was identified during a study of quantifying T cell responses using KT2 cells (dated by TCRdb to 2017 to 2019). Background on the whole study: RNA was DNase-treated and reverse transcribed with TCR alpha and beta constant-region primers, mostly using SuperScript III. The efficiency of the T4 ligation step under optimum conditions was estimated to be greater than 9%. To avoid over-amplification, PCR2 was carried out as a SYBR Green qPCR and halted once a predetermined fluorescence threshold was reached.

The library came from UMI-ligation and nested PCR. A single-stranded oligonucleotide carrying the Illumina SP2 sequence and a UMI was ligated to the cDNA 3' end using T4 RNA ligase 1. PCR1 consisted of 4 to 5 cycles (98 degrees C 15 s, 69 degrees C 30 s, 72 degrees C 40 s), and for the beta primer an equimolar mix of RC1.1 and RC1.2 was used to cover TRBC1 and TRBC2. Starting at PCR2, the TCR alpha and beta chains were handled separately, and sample indices and Illumina adaptors were added. The UMI comprised 12 random nucleotides, as two hexamers separated by a spacer, placed after an 8-base spacer. The libraries were sequenced on an Illumina MiSeq using v2 2x251 paired-end chemistry, usually with some 13 samples in each run. To increase diversity, roughly 5-8% PhiX DNA was added to each sequencing library. In the source study's methods: Raw reads were converted to FASTQ with bcl2fastq and demultiplexed by dual indices using Demultiplexor. V and J genes were assigned by Decombinator through tag matching, with a single base-pair mismatch being allowed. UMIs were used by Collapsinator to correct both sequencing errors and frequency errors caused by PCR heterogeneity. CDR3Translator turned Decombinator identifiers into nucleotide sequence, translated that sequence into amino acids, and pulled out the CDR3 based on C- and N-terminal motifs. A cluster of KT2 sequences that shared one unique molecular identifier was counted as a single distinct KT2 TCR. In-frame beta chains were kept once TCRdb had trimmed the public reads at Q25 with fastp and called clones with MiXCR. Identical CDR3 protein sequences are pooled into one entry, listed with their most common genes and DNA. TCRdb, not the original authors, processed these V and J calls. The table for this sample lists tens of thousands of distinct CDR3 sequences; around 12% of them were counted only once. Around 9.9% of the sample comes from the top ten.

As for this clonotype: Its cognate antigen has yet to be identified. The record has no base qualities; no much larger clone is one base away.

The paper's findings and limits, for the study overall: Counts of KT2 alpha and beta sequences scaled linearly with input KT2 cell number over several orders of magnitude. KT2 sequences were detected down to the lowest spike-in tested, about one KT2 cell per 100,000 PBMC. At very high KT2 spike-in numbers, detection of KT2 sequences reached saturation. This TCR sequencing study did not compare the pipeline side by side with other TCR sequencing techniques.

V is shortened by 3 bases, J by 5 bases, and the region joining them spans 8 bases. From its cysteine to its phenylalanine, the CDR3 spans 13 amino acids. The sequence is cut down to CDR3 DNA, 39 bases in frame from base 1. To test the sensitivity and accuracy of the pipeline, known numbers of KT2, a T cell clone whose TCR had already been sequenced, were spiked into unfractionated PBMC. A range of KT2-to-PBMC ratios was set up by mixing KT2 cells into a fixed number of PBMC. This TCR came from a human donor. The sequencing input was PBMCs spiked with cells of the T cell clone KT2. This chain joins TRBV12-3 or TRBV12-4 to TRBJ1-5; the D gene is perhaps TRBD1, from 5 matching bases. The CDR3 region has the sequence CASSFGGYQPQHF. The nucleotides are TGTGCCAGCAGTTTTGGGGGATATCAGCCCCAGCATTTT.